These 16 T cell receptor beta chains were sequenced from one sample in a study of Ad26.COV2.S vaccination and SARS-CoV-2 variants (dated by TCRdb to about 2021). Preparation of the library involved the immunoSEQ multiplex PCR assay. Sourced from immuneACCESS, this table was stored by TCRdb with only in-frame sequences that have V and J called. A share of the clones is absent; for the studies checked, an unresolved V gene accounts for under half, and the remainder has no known explanation. This sample has around 380,000 clones in its table, and 70% to 90% of those were observed once. The ten largest clones add up to under 3.5% of the sample. The treatment or condition tag for this specimen amounts to: some 20 received Ad26.COV2.S at low or high dose, single or two shots; about 5 received placebo; per-sample allocation not given. For vaccine and placebo recipients, the sequenced repertoires came from samples collected on day 63 after the first injection.

Sequencing used peripheral blood, obtained in a trial of Ad26.COV2.S vaccine versus placebo. The source is a person between 18 and 65 years old who received the Ad26.COV2.S COVID-19 vaccine or a placebo.

In its sample, this clone was seen once. V gene TRBV14 combines with J gene TRBJ1-2; TRBD1 might be the D (5 bases). This CDR3 is built from 14 residues. Trimming pared 0 bases from V and 8 bases from J, leaving 13 bases between. Germline CDR1 and CDR2: SGHDN and FVKESK. The CDR3 reads CASSQESGHKGYTF. Written as DNA, the CDR3 is TGTGCCAGCAGCCAAGAAAGCGGACATAAGGGCTACACCTTC.

The chain joins TRBV4-1 to TRBJ2-7, with a possible D match to TRBD1 (6 bases). V gave up 0 bases and J gave up 1 base, with 13 bases separating them. There are 16 residues in the CDR3. CDR1 is MGHRA and CDR2 is YSYEKL in the germline V gene. CDR3 sequence reads: CASSQERSRGSYEQYF. The CDR3 coding sequence is TGCGCCAGCAGCCAAGAACGTAGCAGGGGTTCCTACGAGCAGTACTTC.

This chain joins TRBV5-6 and TRBJ2-5, with D uncertain. V was cut by 0 bases and J by 3 bases, with 9 bases left in between. The germline V gene encodes CDR1 SGHDT and CDR2 YYEEEE. This CDR3 is built from 14 residues. CDR3 sequence reads: CASSLGQMEETQYF. CDR3 nucleotide sequence: TGTGCCAGCAGCTTGGGTCAGATGGAAGAGACCCAGTACTTC.

The chain recombines TRBV19 with TRBJ2-1; TRBD1 matches 7 bases. The CDR3 length is 14 residues. V lost 7 bases to trimming and J lost 3 bases; unmatched junction nucleotides: 6. In germline, CDR1 is LNHDA, CDR2 SQIVND (reference sequence). CDR3 nucleotides: TGTGCCAGTACCCATGGGACAGTCTACAATGAGCAGTTCTTC. The encoded protein is CASTHGTVYNEQFF.

The chain carries TRBV7-2 and TRBJ1-2; D unclear. The CDR3 runs to 13 residues. V gave up 3 bases and J gave up 0 bases, with 5 bases separating them. CDR1 is SGHTA, CDR2 FQGNSA, per germline. The CDR3 is CASSFSANYGYTF. The CDR3 coding sequence is TGTGCCAGCAGCTTCTCCGCTAACTATGGCTACACCTTC.

The chain combines TRBV7-9 with TRBJ2-2, with D unresolved. Germline V gene lookup returns CDR1 SEHNR and CDR2 FQNEAQ (reference sequence). V dropped 5 bases and J dropped 3 bases, with 7 bases sitting between them. This CDR3 is built from 13 residues. The DNA of the CDR3 is TGTGCCAGCAGCCGCGGCTACACCGGGGAGCTGTTTTTT. Encoded protein: CASSRGYTGELFF. The whole variable domain, filled in from reference TRBV7-9 and TRBJ2-2, reads DTGVSQNPRHKITKRGQNVTFRCDPISEHNRLYWYRQTLGQGPEFLTYFQNEAQLEKSRLLSDRFSAERPKGSFSTLEIQRTEQGDSAMYLCASSRGYTGELFFGEGSRLTVL.

A note on this clone: A read error may account for a junction end that differs from germline. This chain uses TRBV18 with TRBJ2-7, with TRBD2 matching over 13 bases. Germline CDR1 KGHSH, CDR2 LQKENI. The CDR3 is 16 residues long. CDR3 sequence: CASSPQGLAGLYEQYF. The DNA for the CDR3 is TGTGCCAGCTCCCCACAGGGACTAGCGGGACTCTACGAGCAGTACTTC. The full variable domain, with the rest looked up from reference TRBV18 and TRBJ2-7, is NAGVMQNPRHLVRRRGQEARLRCSPMKGHSHVYWYRQLPEEGLKFMVYLQKENIIDESGMPKERFSAEFPKEGPSILRIQQVVRGDSAAYFCASSPQGLAGLYEQYFGPGTRLTVT.

The V and J genes are TRBV19 and TRBJ1-5; 8 bases are shared with TRBD1. With 3 bases clipped from V and 7 bases from J, the junction kept 5 bases outside the gene matches. Looked up from germline, CDR1 is LNHDA and CDR2 is SQIVND (reference sequence). This CDR3 has 14 residues. CDR3 amino acids: CASSMTGARQPQHF. The CDR3 nucleotides read TGTGCCAGTAGTATGACAGGGGCGCGGCAGCCCCAGCATTTT.

The chain joins TRBV6-5 to TRBJ1-1, with D unclear. V lost 1 base and J lost 1, with 4 bases in between. The CDR3 has 13 amino acids. Per the germline V gene, CDR1 is MNHEY and CDR2 is SVGAGI. Written as DNA, the CDR3 is TGTGCCAGCAGTTACTTCAGGAACACTGAAGCTTTCTTT. It translates to CASSYFRNTEAFF.

This chain connects TRBV2 to TRBJ2-3; D possibly corresponds to TRBD2 (6 bases). The CDR3 extends over 12 amino acids. V was clipped by 4 bases and J by 6 bases, with 8 bases between them. Germline CDR1 and CDR2: SNHLY and FYNNEI. The CDR3 reads CASSAGGDTQYF. The CDR3 DNA reads as TGTGCCAGCAGTGCCGGAGGGGATACGCAGTATTTT.

This chain links TRBV19 with TRBJ1-1; TRBD1 matches at 7 bases. Germline V gene lookup returns CDR1 LNHDA and CDR2 SQIVND (reference sequence). Losses at the gene ends were 4 bases for V and 1 base for J; bases not matched to a gene: 3. CDR3 length: 14 amino acids. CDR3 protein: CASSRDSTNTEAFF. In DNA, the CDR3 is TGTGCCAGTAGTAGGGACAGTACGAACACTGAAGCTTTCTTT.

This clone has more than one count but fewer than ten. The CDR3 DNA sequence: TGTGCCAGCAGTTTTAGGACAAGGGGGCCTAACAATGAGCAGTTCTTC. This codes for CASSFRTRGPNNEQFF. The chain is built from TRBV28 and TRBJ2-1, with 7 bases matching TRBD1. The CDR3 has 16 residues. Germline-derived CDR1 and CDR2 are MDHEN and SYDVKM. The V and J ends lost 3 bases and 5 bases, in that order; junction bases with no gene match: 10.

The chain joins TRBV4-1 to TRBJ1-5; D is ambiguous. Germline CDR1 and CDR2: MGHRA and YSYEKL. The CDR3 is 15 residues long. Trimming took 2 bases from V and 3 from J, leaving 11 bases between them. In DNA, the CDR3 is TGCGCCAGCAGCCAACCCCGCGAACCCAATCAGCCCCAGCATTTT. It yields the protein CASSQPREPNQPQHF.

Remarks on this clone: The same CDR3 arises from other DNA sequences in this sample as well. The chain employs TRBV7-9 and TRBJ2-1; D unclear. The germline V and J ends were trimmed by 1 base and 6 bases, with 1 base remaining between them. The CDR3 is made up of 11 amino acids. Looked up from germline, CDR1 is SEHNR and CDR2 is FQNEAQ (reference sequence). The CDR3 reads CASSLVNEQFF. Here the CDR3 DNA reads TGTGCCAGCAGCTTAGTCAATGAGCAGTTCTTC.

V is TRBV3-1 (or the pseudogene TRBV3-2) and J is TRBJ2-3; D is perhaps TRBD1 (6 bases). V was clipped by 5 bases and J by 3 bases, with 9 bases between them. Germline V gene data show CDR1 as LGHDT and CDR2 as YNNKEL (reference sequence). The CDR3 is made up of 13 amino acids. The CDR3 nucleotides read TGTGCCAGCAGCTCACAGGGTACAGATACGCAGTATTTT. This encodes CASSSQGTDTQYF.

J is TRBJ1-4 and V is TRBV2; D gene uncertain. Trimming stripped 5 bases from V and 8 bases from J, with 15 bases between. Germline assignment: CDR1 SNHLY and CDR2 FYNNEI. This CDR3 region has 14 residues. The CDR3 sequence: CASSPFGVREKLFF. CDR3 coding DNA: TGTGCCAGCAGTCCCTTCGGGGTTCGGGAAAAACTGTTTTTT.